This TCR beta chain was obtained from a study of CD8 T cells in ankylosing spondylitis. Scientists made TCR beta libraries using quantitative 5'-RACE with molecular barcodes. Each CDR3 protein gets one entry after TCRdb re-called the 5' RACE reads with MiXCR. The data contain 150,000 to 200,000 distinct CDR3 sequences, 15% to 20% of them singletons. Whole-study findings and limits: Apparently characteristic of ankylosing spondylitis blood was a TCR beta motif (about 8 highly homologous variants). In the blood and synovial fluid of reactive arthritis, some motif variants had been previously reported.

Notes on this clonotype: What it recognizes is unknown. A clone one base away is much larger, so this may be a read error.

What was sequenced was blood, either unsorted or a sorted T cell fraction (not recorded which). This clonotype was sampled from a male donor with ankylosing spondylitis or in good health (not recorded which).

Written as DNA, the CDR3 is TGCAGTGCTAGCGGGCCGGGTGATCGGACACTGTTTTTT. It is translated as CSASGPGDRTLFF. The chain combines TRBV20-1 with TRBJ1-4; no reliable D call. The CDR3 runs to 13 residues. The V end was cut by 3 bases, the J end by 13 bases, with 18 bases between. CDR1 DFQATT and CDR2 SNEGSKA come from the germline V gene (reference sequence).